This T cell receptor (beta chain) was identified during a study of T cell repertoires in cytomegalovirus infection. TCRdb independently ran MiXCR on the reads; one entry per CDR3 protein. The sample carries around 440,000 distinct CDR3 sequences, 11% recorded once. The V and J ends lost 4 bases and 4 bases, in that order; junction bases with no gene match: 2. This CDR3 contains 14 residues. Germline V gene sequence: CDR1 ENHRY, CDR2 SYGVKD. This clonotype was observed a few times. The TCR sequence derives from a human donor in good health (CMV status not recorded). Some clones in this sample may be carry-over from other donors' samples. The gene calls are TRBV10-3 and TRBJ2-2; TRBD2 aligns across 8 bases. Sequencing was done on a sample of PBMCs. This CDR3 is CAISGREATGELFF. For the CDR3, the DNA is TGTGCCATCAGTGGGCGGGAGGCCACCGGGGAGCTGTTTTTT.